This paragraph covers one T cell receptor beta chain sequence. The record originates from a study of blood T cell repertoires in COVID-19. The germline V and J ends were trimmed by 0 bases and 6 bases, with 14 bases remaining between them. CDR3 length: 15 amino acids. CDR1 and CDR2 from the germline V gene are LNHNV and YYDKDF (reference sequence). Per the study methods: Reference gene primer amplification in the assay estimated nucleated cell counts. Libraries were prepared by immunoSEQ multiplex PCR; TCRdb keeps only in-frame clonotypes and omits some of them. V and J calls and clone size come straight from that table; D and trimming were deduced from the DNA. The profile shows fewer than 250,000 clones, over 75% of them singletons.

The chain joins TRBV15 to TRBJ1-2; tentatively, D is TRBD1 (6 bases). The sequenced sample was PBMCs or T cells enriched from blood (not recorded which). The receptor was derived from a man aged 25 to 40 in a cohort exposed to, infected with or recovered from COVID-19 (not recorded which). The DNA for the CDR3 is TGTGCCACCAGCAGAGATGTCGGCGGGGGCAATGGCTACACCTTC. It translates to CATSRDVGGGNGYTF.